The rows below give T cell receptor beta chains drawn from one sample of a study of blood T cell repertoires in COVID-19. Repertoires were generated with immunoSEQ multiplex PCR, while TCRdb's copy carries only in-frame clones and drops some. Of tens of thousands of clones in the sample, around 84% are singletons; the top ten hold about 4.6%. The specimen sequenced was peripheral blood. These receptors originate from a man older than 75 with active COVID-19. The CDR3 runs from the conserved cysteine through the conserved F or W. Each record gives: CDR3 length, D gene, J gene, V gene, clone size, CDR3 protein, CDR3 DNA. A D gene is named only where the DNA matches it firmly. Clone size appears in some rows only: once, few, many, or a class for an expanded clone.

cdr3_length: 8; d_call: NA; j_call: TRBJ2-7; v_call: TRBV7-9; clone_size: few; cdr3_aa: CASSFSDF; cdr3_nt: TGTGCCAGCAGCTTTTCGGACTTC
cdr3_length: 14; d_call: TRBD2; j_call: TRBJ2-2; v_call: TRBV20-1; clone_size: once; cdr3_aa: CSASPSGFTGELFF; cdr3_nt: TGCAGTGCTAGTCCTAGCGGGTTCACCGGGGAGCTGTTTTTT
cdr3_length: 14; d_call: NA; j_call: TRBJ2-1; v_call: TRBV6-5; clone_size: NA; cdr3_aa: CASKDRNGYNEQFF; cdr3_nt: TGTGCCAGCAAAGACCGAAACGGGTACAATGAGCAGTTCTTC
cdr3_length: 18; d_call: TRBD1; j_call: TRBJ1-1; v_call: TRBV6-1; clone_size: once; cdr3_aa: CASSERGTASSMNTEAFF; cdr3_nt: TGTGCCAGCAGTGAGAGAGGGACAGCTTCTTCCATGAACACTGAAGCTTTCTTT
cdr3_length: 14; d_call: TRBD2; j_call: TRBJ2-5; v_call: TRBV5-5; clone_size: once; cdr3_aa: CASRWTSVQETQYF; cdr3_nt: TGTGCCAGCAGGTGGACTAGTGTGCAAGAGACCCAGTACTTC
cdr3_length: 11; d_call: TRBD2; j_call: TRBJ2-3; v_call: TRBV2; clone_size: NA; cdr3_aa: CATSASGTQYF; cdr3_nt: TGTGCCACTTCAGCTAGCGGTACGCAGTATTTT
cdr3_length: 15; d_call: TRBD1; j_call: TRBJ2-7; v_call: TRBV18; clone_size: NA; cdr3_aa: CASSPSGTGSYEQYF; cdr3_nt: TGTGCCAGCTCCCCCTCCGGGACAGGGTCCTACGAGCAGTACTTC
cdr3_length: 16; d_call: TRBD1; j_call: TRBJ1-5; v_call: TRBV5-1; clone_size: NA; cdr3_aa: CASSLGTGGIGQPQHF; cdr3_nt: TGCGCCAGCAGCTTGGGGACAGGGGGTATTGGTCAGCCCCAGCATTTT
cdr3_length: 16; d_call: NA; j_call: TRBJ2-6; v_call: TRBV13; clone_size: NA; cdr3_aa: CASSPRRGSGANVLTF; cdr3_nt: TGTGCCAGCAGCCCCCGTCGGGGGTCTGGGGCCAACGTCCTGACTTTC
cdr3_length: 14; d_call: TRBD2; j_call: TRBJ2-5; v_call: TRBV5-4; clone_size: NA; cdr3_aa: CASSFLGRTETQYF; cdr3_nt: TGTGCCAGCAGTTTTCTCGGGAGGACAGAGACCCAGTACTTC
cdr3_length: 15; d_call: TRBD1; j_call: TRBJ2-7; v_call: TRBV28; clone_size: NA; cdr3_aa: CASSTKGQGAFEQYF; cdr3_nt: TGTGCCAGCAGTACAAAAGGACAGGGGGCCTTCGAGCAGTACTTC
cdr3_length: 15; d_call: TRBD2; j_call: TRBJ2-3; v_call: TRBV30; clone_size: NA; cdr3_aa: CAWSAGGGFADTQYF; cdr3_nt: TGTGCCTGGAGTGCGGGCGGGGGTTTCGCAGATACGCAGTATTTT
cdr3_length: 18; d_call: TRBD1; j_call: TRBJ2-1; v_call: TRBV24-1; clone_size: NA; cdr3_aa: CATSDEDRDHAAINEQFF; cdr3_nt: TGTGCCACCAGTGACGAAGACAGGGATCATGCTGCAATCAATGAGCAGTTCTTC
cdr3_length: 15; d_call: TRBD1; j_call: TRBJ2-2; v_call: TRBV7-8; clone_size: NA; cdr3_aa: CASSLAGTGARELFF; cdr3_nt: TGTGCCAGCAGCTTAGCGGGGACAGGGGCGAGGGAGCTGTTTTTT
cdr3_length: 17; d_call: TRBD2; j_call: TRBJ2-5; v_call: TRBV23-1; clone_size: NA; cdr3_aa: CASSRTRLAGGKETQYF; cdr3_nt: TGCGCCAGCAGTCGAACTAGACTAGCGGGAGGCAAAGAGACCCAGTACTTC
cdr3_length: 14; d_call: NA; j_call: TRBJ2-5; v_call: TRBV7-9; clone_size: NA; cdr3_aa: CASSHAWSQETQYF; cdr3_nt: TGTGCCAGCAGCCACGCATGGAGCCAAGAGACCCAGTACTTC
cdr3_length: 15; d_call: NA; j_call: TRBJ2-3; v_call: TRBV7-6; clone_size: NA; cdr3_aa: CASSRSGLRLDTQYF; cdr3_nt: TGTGCCAGCAGCCGCTCGGGACTCCGGTTGGATACGCAGTATTTT
cdr3_length: 12; d_call: NA; j_call: TRBJ2-7; v_call: TRBV28; clone_size: NA; cdr3_aa: CASSPRQGEQYF; cdr3_nt: TGTGCCAGCAGCCCTCGCCAGGGAGAGCAGTACTTC
cdr3_length: 15; d_call: NA; j_call: TRBJ2-1; v_call: TRBV6-2/TRBV6-3; clone_size: NA; cdr3_aa: CASSYLRGLRDEQFF; cdr3_nt: TGTGCCAGCAGTTACCTACGCGGGCTTCGGGATGAGCAGTTCTTC
cdr3_length: 17; d_call: TRBD2; j_call: TRBJ2-3; v_call: TRBV5-5; clone_size: NA; cdr3_aa: CASSSNLGTSGRGTQYF; cdr3_nt: TGTGCCAGCAGCTCAAACCTTGGGACTAGCGGGAGGGGGACGCAGTATTTT
cdr3_length: 17; d_call: NA; j_call: TRBJ2-1; v_call: TRBV6-2/TRBV6-3; clone_size: NA; cdr3_aa: CASSFDRSGIFYNEQFF; cdr3_nt: TGTGCCAGCAGTTTCGACCGTAGCGGAATCTTCTACAATGAGCAGTTCTTC
cdr3_length: 15; d_call: NA; j_call: TRBJ2-7; v_call: TRBV5-4; clone_size: few; cdr3_aa: CASSSSGVPGNEQYF; cdr3_nt: TGTGCCAGCAGCTCCTCAGGGGTCCCCGGGAACGAGCAGTACTTC
cdr3_length: 15; d_call: TRBD1; j_call: TRBJ2-1; v_call: TRBV28; clone_size: NA; cdr3_aa: CASSFLATGNNEQFF; cdr3_nt: TGTGCCAGCAGTTTCCTCGCGACAGGGAACAATGAGCAGTTCTTC
cdr3_length: 16; d_call: TRBD2; j_call: TRBJ2-1; v_call: TRBV5-4; clone_size: NA; cdr3_aa: CASSRPTSGRDNEQFF; cdr3_nt: TGTGCCAGCAGCCGCCCCACTAGCGGGAGAGACAATGAGCAGTTCTTC
cdr3_length: 17; d_call: TRBD2; j_call: TRBJ2-2; v_call: TRBV9; clone_size: NA; cdr3_aa: CASSARTSGNTAGELFF; cdr3_nt: TGTGCCAGCAGCGCCAGGACTAGCGGGAACACGGCCGGGGAGCTGTTTTTT
cdr3_length: 15; d_call: NA; j_call: TRBJ2-4; v_call: TRBV28; clone_size: once; cdr3_aa: CASSPARGNKNIQYF; cdr3_nt: TGTGCCAGCAGTCCAGCCCGGGGTAACAAAAACATTCAGTACTTC
cdr3_length: 13; d_call: TRBD2; j_call: TRBJ2-7; v_call: TRBV18; clone_size: few; cdr3_aa: CASSGSGISEQYF; cdr3_nt: TGTGCCAGCTCAGGTAGCGGGATATCCGAGCAGTACTTC
cdr3_length: 15; d_call: NA; j_call: TRBJ2-7; v_call: TRBV7-8; clone_size: few; cdr3_aa: CASSSSTGRSYEQYF; cdr3_nt: TGTGCCAGCAGCTCCTCAACAGGGAGATCCTACGAGCAGTACTTC
cdr3_length: 15; d_call: NA; j_call: TRBJ2-6; v_call: TRBV30; clone_size: NA; cdr3_aa: CAWLRAGAGANVLTF; cdr3_nt: TGTGCCTGGCTCAGGGCAGGTGCTGGGGCCAACGTCCTGACTTTC
cdr3_length: 16; d_call: TRBD1; j_call: TRBJ1-6; v_call: TRBV28; clone_size: NA; cdr3_aa: CASSLGGTGLDSPLHF; cdr3_nt: TGTGCCAGCAGTTTAGGAGGGACAGGGTTGGATTCACCCCTCCACTTT
cdr3_length: 15; d_call: TRBD1; j_call: TRBJ2-7; v_call: TRBV9; clone_size: NA; cdr3_aa: CASSVGGTGGVEQYF; cdr3_nt: TGTGCCAGCAGCGTAGGGGGGACAGGGGGTGTGGAGCAGTACTTC
cdr3_length: 16; d_call: TRBD2; j_call: TRBJ2-1; v_call: TRBV5-1; clone_size: once; cdr3_aa: CASSLSSGGTYNEQFF; cdr3_nt: TGCGCCAGCAGCTTGTCTAGCGGGGGAACCTACAATGAGCAGTTCTTC
cdr3_length: 15; d_call: TRBD2; j_call: TRBJ2-7; v_call: TRBV3-1/TRBV3-2; clone_size: NA; cdr3_aa: CASSPISGSGYEQYF; cdr3_nt: TGTGCCAGCAGCCCGATTAGCGGGAGCGGCTACGAGCAGTACTTC
cdr3_length: 16; d_call: NA; j_call: TRBJ1-1; v_call: TRBV6-2/TRBV6-3; clone_size: NA; cdr3_aa: CASSYSPGTMVAEAFF; cdr3_nt: TGTGCCAGCAGTTACAGTCCAGGGACAATGGTGGCTGAAGCTTTCTTT
cdr3_length: 17; d_call: TRBD2; j_call: TRBJ2-3; v_call: TRBV24-1; clone_size: NA; cdr3_aa: CATSDSLAGGPQDTQYF; cdr3_nt: TGTGCCACCAGTGACTCACTAGCGGGAGGCCCCCAAGATACGCAGTATTTT
cdr3_length: 16; d_call: TRBD1; j_call: TRBJ2-7; v_call: TRBV18; clone_size: few; cdr3_aa: CASSPPGGQGGVEQYF; cdr3_nt: TGTGCCAGCTCACCACCGGGGGGACAGGGGGGAGTGGAGCAGTACTTC
cdr3_length: 16; d_call: NA; j_call: TRBJ2-2; v_call: TRBV9; clone_size: NA; cdr3_aa: CASSVGFRGNTGELFF; cdr3_nt: TGTGCCAGCAGCGTAGGTTTCAGGGGGAACACCGGGGAGCTGTTTTTT
cdr3_length: 12; d_call: NA; j_call: TRBJ1-2; v_call: TRBV3-1/TRBV3-2; clone_size: NA; cdr3_aa: CASSQVQYGYTF; cdr3_nt: TGTGCCAGCAGCCAAGTCCAGTATGGCTACACCTTC
cdr3_length: 17; d_call: TRBD1; j_call: TRBJ1-4; v_call: TRBV3-1/TRBV3-2; clone_size: once; cdr3_aa: CASSQDFMTGLNEKLFF; cdr3_nt: TGTGCCAGCAGCCAAGATTTTATGACAGGGCTAAATGAAAAACTGTTTTTT
cdr3_length: 14; d_call: NA; j_call: TRBJ1-5; v_call: TRBV5-6; clone_size: NA; cdr3_aa: CASSSTRGNQPQHF; cdr3_nt: TGTGCCAGCAGCTCTACCAGGGGCAATCAGCCCCAGCATTTT
cdr3_length: 15; d_call: TRBD2; j_call: TRBJ2-1; v_call: TRBV7-9; clone_size: NA; cdr3_aa: CASSLMSGSSFEQFF; cdr3_nt: TGTGCCAGCAGCCTGATGAGCGGGAGTAGTTTTGAGCAGTTCTTC
cdr3_length: 15; d_call: TRBD2; j_call: TRBJ2-1; v_call: TRBV7-9; clone_size: NA; cdr3_aa: CASSLAGGRTNEQFF; cdr3_nt: TGTGCCAGCAGCTTGGCCGGCGGGAGGACCAATGAGCAGTTCTTC
cdr3_length: 14; d_call: TRBD1; j_call: TRBJ2-3; v_call: TRBV3-1/TRBV3-2; clone_size: NA; cdr3_aa: CASSRTGGSDTQYF; cdr3_nt: TGTGCCAGCAGCCGGACAGGGGGTTCGGATACGCAGTATTTT
cdr3_length: 14; d_call: NA; j_call: TRBJ1-1; v_call: TRBV14; clone_size: NA; cdr3_aa: CASSIRQGNTEAFF; cdr3_nt: TGTGCCAGCAGCATCCGTCAGGGGAACACTGAAGCTTTCTTT
cdr3_length: 17; d_call: TRBD1; j_call: TRBJ1-3; v_call: TRBV5-5; clone_size: NA; cdr3_aa: CASSLYLGQGAGNTIYF; cdr3_nt: TGTGCCAGCAGCTTGTATCTGGGACAGGGGGCTGGAAACACCATATATTTT
cdr3_length: 16; d_call: TRBD1; j_call: TRBJ1-2; v_call: TRBV19; clone_size: NA; cdr3_aa: CASSIGGGQVNYGYTF; cdr3_nt: TGTGCCAGTAGTATAGGCGGGGGACAGGTAAACTATGGCTACACCTTC